This T cell receptor beta chain is from a study of Ad26.COV2.S vaccination and SARS-CoV-2 variants (dated by TCRdb to about 2021). About the study as a whole: The specificity and breadth of SARS-CoV-2-reactive T cell receptors after Ad26.COV2.S vaccination were assessed by TCRbeta repertoire sequencing. A total of approximately 32 samples were included in the TCR-sequenced set, comprising some 20 Ad26.COV2.S vaccine recipients, 5 placebo recipients and 8 SARS-CoV-2 convalescent individuals.

The germline V and J ends show losses of 4 bases and 4 bases respectively, and no gene match explains 10 bases of the junction. CDR1 and CDR2 are read off the germline V gene as KGHSH and LQKENI. There are 16 amino acids in the CDR3, from cysteine to phenylalanine inclusive. Only the CDR3 DNA is retained, 48 bases long and in frame from the first base. Details on this clone: Its cognate antigen has yet to be identified. It has no much larger one-base neighbor in the sample; base qualities were not kept.

The investigation overall reported the following: Comparable non-spike TCR breadth was observed between vaccine and placebo recipients, consistent with only spike being contained in the vaccine. Spike-specific TCR breadth was higher in Ad26.COV2.S recipients than in placebo recipients (P = 0.0014). According to the authors, total T cell responses may have been underestimated by the TCR breadth and depth analyses. After vaccination, spike-specific CD8+ and CD4+ T cell responses were reported to show substantial breadth.

TCRbeta CDR3 regions were sequenced with the immunoSEQ Assay. After extraction, genomic DNA underwent amplification by bias-controlled multiplex PCR, followed by high-throughput sequencing. Per the original workflow: To quantify the absolute abundance of every unique TCRbeta CDR3 region, sequences were collapsed and filtered. T cell fraction was estimated by normalizing TCRbeta template counts to usable DNA, which was measured by amplifying reference genes present in all nucleated cells. Repertoire TCRs were annotated as SARS-CoV-2-specific when V gene, CDR3 amino acid sequence and J gene were exactly matched to a known reactive TCR set. The reference SARS-CoV-2 TCR set was obtained from MIRA and was filtered for enrichment in COVID-19-positive ImmuneCODE repertoires, whereby public or cross-reactive TCRs were removed. Based on the MIRA antigens, annotated TCRs were further analysed at the level of specific ORF or position within ORF. Breadth was defined as annotated unique rearrangements over total unique productive rearrangements; depth was the summed frequency of those rearrangements. TCR breadth was compared between groups using two-sided Wilcoxon rank-sum tests. This immuneACCESS table, as held by TCRdb, lists in-frame sequences with V and J called but not all clones. Of the missing ones, under half trace to an unresolved V gene in checked studies; the others have no known cause. The V and J calls and clone size come from that table; D and trimming were worked out from the DNA. The sample table contains more than 40,000 clones; only one count was recorded for about 83% of them. Around 43% of the sample rests with the top ten.

What this sample's time point label stands for: individuals recovered from natural SARS-CoV-2 infection. The input for sequencing was peripheral blood, taken after recovery from COVID-19. The rearranged segments are TRBV18 and TRBJ2-3; TRBD1 agrees with 8 junctional bases. This receptor was taken from a human donor who had recovered from COVID-19. The DNA sequence is given as TGTGCCAGCTCACGCGGAGTAGAGGGACAGGCAGATACGCAGTATTTT. The translation is CASSRGVEGQADTQYF.